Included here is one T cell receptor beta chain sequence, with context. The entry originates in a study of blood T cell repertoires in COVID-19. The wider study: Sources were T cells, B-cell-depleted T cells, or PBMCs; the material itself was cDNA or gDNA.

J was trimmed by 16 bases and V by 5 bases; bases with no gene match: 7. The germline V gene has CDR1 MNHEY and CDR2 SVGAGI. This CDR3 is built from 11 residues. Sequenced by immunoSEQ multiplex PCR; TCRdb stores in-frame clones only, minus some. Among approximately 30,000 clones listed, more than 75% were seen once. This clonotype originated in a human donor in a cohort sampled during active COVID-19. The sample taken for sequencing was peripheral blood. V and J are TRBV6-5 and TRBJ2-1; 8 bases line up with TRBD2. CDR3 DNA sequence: TGTGCCAGCAGTCCCGGACTAGCAAGATTCTTC. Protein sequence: CASSPGLARFF.